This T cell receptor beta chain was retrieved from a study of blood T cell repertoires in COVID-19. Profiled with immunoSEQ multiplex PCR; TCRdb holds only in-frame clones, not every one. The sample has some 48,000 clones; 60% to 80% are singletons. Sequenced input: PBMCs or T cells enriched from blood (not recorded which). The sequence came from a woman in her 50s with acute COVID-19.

CDR3 nucleotide sequence: TGTGCCAGCTCACCGGACAGGCTGAATGGCTACACCTTC. This translates into CASSPDRLNGYTF. The V call is TRBV18, the J call TRBJ1-2; the match to TRBD1 covers 7 bases. The CDR3 spans 13 residues. The ends lost 3 bases at V and 6 bases at J; junction bases unmatched: 4. The germline V gene has CDR1 KGHSH and CDR2 LQKENI.